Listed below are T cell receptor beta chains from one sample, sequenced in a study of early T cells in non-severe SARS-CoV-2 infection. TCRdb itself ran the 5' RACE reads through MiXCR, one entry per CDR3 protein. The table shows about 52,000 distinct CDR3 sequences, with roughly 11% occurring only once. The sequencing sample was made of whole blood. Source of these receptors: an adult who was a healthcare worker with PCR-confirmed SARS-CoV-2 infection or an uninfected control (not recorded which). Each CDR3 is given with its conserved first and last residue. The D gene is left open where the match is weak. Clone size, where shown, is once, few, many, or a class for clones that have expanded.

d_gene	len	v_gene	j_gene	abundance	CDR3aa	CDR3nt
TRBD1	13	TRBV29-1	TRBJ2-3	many	CSAETGVTDTQYF	TGCAGCGCAGAAACAGGGGTAACAGATACGCAGTATTTT
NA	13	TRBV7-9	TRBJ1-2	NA	CASSSDRLSGYTF	TGTGCCAGCAGCTCCGACAGACTTAGTGGCTACACCTTC
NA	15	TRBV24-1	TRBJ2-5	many	CATSDSTGNWETQYF	TGTGCCACCAGTGATTCCACAGGGAATTGGGAGACCCAGTACTTC
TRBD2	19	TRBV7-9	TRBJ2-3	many	CASSSQATSSGRGTDTQYF	TGTGCCAGCAGTTCCCAAGCTACGTCTAGCGGGAGAGGCACAGATACGCAGTATTTT
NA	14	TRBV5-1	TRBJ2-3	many	CASKNGRSGDTQYF	TGCGCCAGCAAAAACGGGAGATCGGGAGATACGCAGTATTTT
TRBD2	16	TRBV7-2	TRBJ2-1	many	CASSLGSGTGGNEQFF	TGTGCCAGCAGCTTAGGTAGCGGGACTGGGGGAAATGAGCAGTTCTTC
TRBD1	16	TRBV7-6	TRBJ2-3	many	CASSFTGQGATDTQYF	TGTGCCAGCAGCTTTACGGGACAGGGGGCGACAGATACGCAGTATTTT
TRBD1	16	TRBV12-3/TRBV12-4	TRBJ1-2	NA	CASSAGTGPLGYGYTF	TGTGCCAGCAGCGCCGGGACAGGGCCCCTCGGTTACGGCTACACCTTC
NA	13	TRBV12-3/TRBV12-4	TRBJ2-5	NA	CASSFSRQETQYF	TGTGCCAGCAGTTTTTCAAGACAAGAGACCCAGTACTTC
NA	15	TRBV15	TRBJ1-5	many	CATSREGYSNQPQHF	TGTGCCACCAGCAGAGAGGGTTATAGCAATCAGCCCCAGCATTTT
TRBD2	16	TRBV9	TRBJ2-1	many	CASSVAQSGVYNEQFF	TGTGCCAGCAGCGTAGCTCAAAGCGGGGTCTACAATGAGCAGTTCTTC
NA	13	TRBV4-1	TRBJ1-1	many	CASSQDRNTEAFF	TGCGCCAGCAGCCAAGACAGGAACACTGAAGCTTTCTTT
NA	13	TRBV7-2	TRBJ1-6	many	CASSSGRNSPLHF	TGTGCCAGCAGTTCGGGACGGAATTCACCCCTCCACTTT
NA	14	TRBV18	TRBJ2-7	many	CASSPLNRPYEQYF	TGTGCCAGCTCACCATTGAACAGGCCCTACGAGCAGTACTTC
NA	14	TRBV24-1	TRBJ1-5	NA	CATSDPGQNQPQHF	TGTGCCACCAGTGACCCCGGACAGAATCAGCCCCAGCATTTT
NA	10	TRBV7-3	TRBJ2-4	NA	CASREKPQYF	TGTGCCAGCCGAGAAAAACCCCAGTACTTC
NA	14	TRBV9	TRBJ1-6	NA	CASTPGGANSPLHF	TGTGCCAGCACCCCGGGGGGGGCTAATTCACCCCTCCACTTT
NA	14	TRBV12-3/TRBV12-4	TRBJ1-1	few	CASRFGGIRTEAFF	TGTGCCAGCAGGTTTGGGGGTATTCGGACTGAAGCTTTCTTT
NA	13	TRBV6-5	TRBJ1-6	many	CASSYFPGSELHF	TGTGCCAGCAGTTATTTCCCCGGGTCAGAACTCCACTTT
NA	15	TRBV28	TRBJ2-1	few	CASSIPGHSYNEQFF	TGTGCCAGCAGCATACCAGGGCACTCCTACAATGAGCAGTTCTTC
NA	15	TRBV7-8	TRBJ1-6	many	CASTLQGLENSPLHF	TGTGCCAGCACCTTACAGGGACTTGAGAATTCACCCCTCCACTTT
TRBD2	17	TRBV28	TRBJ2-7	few	CASSFLSTARGTYEQYF	TGTGCCAGCAGTTTCCTATCTACAGCGCGGGGGACCTACGAGCAGTACTTC
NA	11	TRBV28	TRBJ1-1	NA	CASSALVNAFF	TGTGCCAGCAGCGCGCTTGTTAATGCTTTCTTT
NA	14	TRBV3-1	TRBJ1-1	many	CASSLIGTDTEAFF	TGTGCCAGCAGCCTTATCGGTACGGACACTGAAGCTTTCTTT
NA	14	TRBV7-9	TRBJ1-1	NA	CASSLAYESTEAFF	TGTGCCAGCAGCTTAGCATATGAGAGCACTGAAGCTTTCTTT
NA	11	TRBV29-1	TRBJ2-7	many	CSVRVGNEQYF	TGCAGCGTTCGGGTGGGCAACGAGCAGTACTTC
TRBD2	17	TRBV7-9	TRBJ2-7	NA	CASSLNPASGLSYEQYF	TGTGCCAGCAGCTTAAATCCAGCTAGCGGGCTCTCCTACGAGCAGTACTTC
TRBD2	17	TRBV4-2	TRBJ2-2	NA	CASSQDFSGGWAGELFF	TGTGCCAGCAGCCAAGATTTCAGCGGGGGATGGGCCGGGGAGCTGTTTTTT
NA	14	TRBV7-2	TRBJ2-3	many	CASSLAGSTDTQYF	TGTGCCAGCAGCTTAGCGGGGAGCACAGATACGCAGTATTTT
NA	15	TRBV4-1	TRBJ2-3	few	CASSGGGPGTDTQYF	TGCGCCAGCAGCGGTGGTGGCCCTGGCACAGATACGCAGTATTTT
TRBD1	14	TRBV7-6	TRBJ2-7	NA	CASSSPTGVNEQYF	TGTGCCAGCAGCTCACCGACAGGGGTGAACGAGCAGTACTTC
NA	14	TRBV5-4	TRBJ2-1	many	CASSLGFHGGEQFF	TGTGCCAGCAGCTTGGGGTTCCATGGGGGTGAGCAGTTCTTC
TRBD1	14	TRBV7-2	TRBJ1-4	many	CASSLDQGGEKLFF	TGTGCCAGCAGCTTAGACCAGGGGGGTGAAAAACTGTTTTTT
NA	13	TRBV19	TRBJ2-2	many	CASRIAVAGELFF	TGTGCCAGTAGAATTGCGGTTGCCGGGGAGCTGTTTTTT
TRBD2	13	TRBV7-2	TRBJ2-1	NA	CASSSKAGVEQFF	TGTGCCAGCAGCTCGAAAGCGGGAGTTGAGCAGTTCTTC
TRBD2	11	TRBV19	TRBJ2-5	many	CASRTGEGWYF	TGTGCCAGTAGAACGGGGGAGGGGTGGTACTTC
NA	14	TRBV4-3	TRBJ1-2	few	CASSQDQVLGGYTF	TGCGCCAGCAGCCAAGATCAGGTTCTCGGAGGCTACACCTTC
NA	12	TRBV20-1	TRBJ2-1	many	CSALYGVDEQFF	TGCAGTGCCCTGTATGGGGTAGATGAGCAGTTCTTC
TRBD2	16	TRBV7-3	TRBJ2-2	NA	CASSPGLAGVTGELFF	TGTGCCAGCAGCCCCGGACTAGCGGGGGTGACCGGGGAGCTGTTTTTT
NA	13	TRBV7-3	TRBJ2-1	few	CASSLTRGDEQFF	TGTGCCAGCAGCTTAACTAGGGGCGATGAGCAGTTCTTC
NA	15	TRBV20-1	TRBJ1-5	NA	CSARDMRGLYQPQHF	TGCAGTGCTAGAGATATGAGGGGCTTGTATCAGCCCCAGCATTTT
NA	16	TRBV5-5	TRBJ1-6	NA	CASSLGGGTYNSPLHF	TGTGCCAGCAGCTTGGGAGGGGGGACCTATAATTCACCCCTCCACTTT
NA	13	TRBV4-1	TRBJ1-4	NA	CASSTRSGGKLFF	TGCGCCAGCAGCACCCGGTCCGGAGGAAAACTGTTTTTT
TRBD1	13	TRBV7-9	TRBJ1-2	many	CASSLDREQGYTF	TGTGCCAGCAGCTTGGACAGGGAACAGGGCTACACCTTC
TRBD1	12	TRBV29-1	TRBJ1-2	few	CSVEGQGDGYTF	TGCAGCGTTGAAGGACAGGGCGATGGCTACACCTTC
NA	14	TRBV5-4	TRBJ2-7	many	CASSLQGRPYEQYF	TGTGCCAGCAGCTTACAGGGTCGCCCCTACGAGCAGTACTTC
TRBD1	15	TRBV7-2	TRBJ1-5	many	CASSSGQGASQPQHF	TGTGCCAGCAGCTCTGGACAGGGGGCCTCTCAGCCCCAGCATTTT
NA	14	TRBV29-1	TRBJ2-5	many	CSVEQRQGQETQYF	TGCAGCGTTGAACAGAGGCAGGGCCAAGAGACCCAGTACTTC
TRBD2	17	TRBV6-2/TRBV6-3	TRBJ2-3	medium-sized	CASNSLAGRDLTDTQYF	TGTGCCAGCAACTCCTTAGCGGGGAGGGACCTCACAGATACGCAGTATTTT
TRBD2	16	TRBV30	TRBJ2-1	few	CAWSAGLAGGPDEQFF	TGTGCCTGGAGTGCCGGACTAGCGGGGGGGCCAGATGAGCAGTTCTTC